This T cell receptor beta chain was captured in a study of blood T cell repertoires in COVID-19. The overall study: The samples span acute and convalescent COVID-19 from the United States, Italy and Spain. T cells, B-cell-depleted T cells, or PBMCs provided the cDNA or gDNA that served as material.

This clone was seen a handful of times. Authors' data handling: Reference gene primer amplification gave estimated nucleated cell counts. The assay was immunoSEQ multiplex PCR, and TCRdb's table has in-frame clones only and misses some. V and J calls plus clone size are reproduced from that table; the DNA served to infer D and trimming. The sample carries 120,000 or so clones, more than 75% recorded once. The V gene lost 4 bases and the J gene lost 2 bases, with 8 bases spanning the gap. This CDR3 region has 12 residues. The germline gives CDR1 GTSNPN, CDR2 SVGIG (reference sequence). The receptor comes from a man between 50 and 59 years old with acute or convalescent COVID-19. This sequence joins TRBV30 and TRBJ1-2, with D perhaps TRBD1 (5 bases). Sequenced material: peripheral blood. The CDR3 sequence: CAWTQGNYGYTF. DNA of the CDR3: TGTGCCTGGACCCAGGGAAACTATGGCTACACCTTC.